These 6 T cell receptor beta chains were sequenced from one sample in a study of CD8 T cells in Susac syndrome. With random hexamers, roughly 0.45 to 1 ug RNA was reverse transcribed. TCRdb redid the calling of the immunoSEQ multiplex PCR reads with MiXCR, one entry per CDR3 protein. The sample lists approximately 260,000 distinct CDR3 sequences, roughly 95% occurring once. Sequencing was carried out using CD4+ T cells from PBMCs. The source of these receptors is a human donor with Susac syndrome.

J is TRBJ1-2 and V is TRBV5-4; no clear D. V was shortened by 3 bases and J by 3 bases, with 9 bases between the two germline ends. The CDR3 covers 13 residues. The V gene's germline CDR1 is SGHNT and CDR2 YYREEE (reference sequence). The CDR3 DNA reads as TGTGCCAGCAGCTCGGACCGCCACTATGGCTACACCTTC. It is translated as CASSSDRHYGYTF.

This sequence joins TRBV5-1 and TRBJ2-7; no clear D. CDR3 length: 14 residues. CDR1 is SGHRS, CDR2 YFSETQ, per germline. The V end was cut by 0 bases, the J end by 1 base, with 8 bases between. This CDR3 is CASSLAMDSYEQYF. The CDR3 nucleotides read TGCGCCAGCAGCTTGGCTATGGATTCCTACGAGCAGTACTTC.

This clonotype is a singleton in its sample. The chain has TRBV29-1 and TRBJ1-1, with a weak D call TRBD1 (5 bases). V was shortened by 4 bases and J by 0 bases, with 9 bases between the two germline ends. Germline CDR1 and CDR2: SQVTM and ANQGSEA. CDR3 length equals 13 residues. CDR3 amino acids: CSVANRMNTEAFF. CDR3 DNA sequence: TGCAGCGTTGCAAACAGGATGAACACTGAAGCTTTCTTT.

This rearrangement joins TRBV14 to TRBJ2-3, with D hard to call. Germline V gene sequence: CDR1 SGHDN, CDR2 FVKESK. The CDR3 runs to 17 residues. V was clipped by 4 bases and J by 0 bases, with 17 bases between them. In nucleotides, the CDR3 is TGTGCCAGCAGCCTAAGATCCGGGCCCCTTAGCACAGATACGCAGTATTTT. This codes for CASSLRSGPLSTDTQYF. The whole variable domain, filled in from reference TRBV14 and TRBJ2-3, reads EAGVTQFPSHSVIEKGQTVTLRCDPISGHDNLYWYRRVMGKEIKFLLHFVKESKQDESGMPNNRFLAERTGGTYSTLKVQPAELEDSGVYFCASSLRSGPLSTDTQYFGPGTRLTVL.

The chain's CDR3 is CASSRISLNYGYTF. CDR3 coding DNA: TGCGCCAGCAGTCGGATCAGCCTTAACTATGGCTACACCTTC. The chain couples TRBV23-1 to TRBJ1-2; D not resolved. TRBV23-1 is annotated as an ORF whose role is uncertain. This CDR3 contains 14 residues. The germline V and J ends were trimmed by 4 bases and 1 base, with 10 bases remaining between them.

V and J are TRBV19 and TRBJ1-5; D possibly corresponds to TRBD1 (6 bases). The CDR3 has 13 amino acids. The germline V gene has CDR1 LNHDA and CDR2 SQIVND (reference sequence). V lost 3 bases to trimming and J lost 5 bases, with 8 bases between them. The CDR3 DNA is TGTGCCAGTAGTATGGAGGGGGATCAGCCCCAGCATTTT. Amino acids: CASSMEGDQPQHF.